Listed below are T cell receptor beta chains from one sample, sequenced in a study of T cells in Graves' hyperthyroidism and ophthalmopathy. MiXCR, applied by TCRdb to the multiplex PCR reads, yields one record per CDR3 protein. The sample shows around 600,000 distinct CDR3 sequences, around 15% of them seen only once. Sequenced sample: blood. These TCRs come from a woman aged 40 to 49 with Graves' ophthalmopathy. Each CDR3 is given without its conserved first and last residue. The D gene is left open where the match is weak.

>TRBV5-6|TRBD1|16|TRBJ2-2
ASSYPAGTGVRTGELF
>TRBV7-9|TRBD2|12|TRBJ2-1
ATGRGGRYNEQF
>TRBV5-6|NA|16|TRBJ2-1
ASSLPGDTIQQYNEQF
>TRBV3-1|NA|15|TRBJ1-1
ASSQQWGGNVNTEAF
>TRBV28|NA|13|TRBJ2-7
ASSLIRGSSYEQY
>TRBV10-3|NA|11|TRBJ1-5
AISDGEGQPQH
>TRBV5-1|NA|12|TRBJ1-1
ASSGPRAGTEAF
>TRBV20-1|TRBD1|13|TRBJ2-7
SAERDRDPSYEQY
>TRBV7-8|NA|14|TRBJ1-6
ASSLERGSNNSPLH
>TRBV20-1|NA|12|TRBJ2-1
SARDQEADNEQF
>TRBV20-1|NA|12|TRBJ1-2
SARRRDTSYGYT
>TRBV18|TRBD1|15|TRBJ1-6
ASSLNRGLYNNSPLH
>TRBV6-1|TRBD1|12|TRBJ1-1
ASSELGQASEAF
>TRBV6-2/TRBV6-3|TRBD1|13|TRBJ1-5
ASSYDRGLTNPQH
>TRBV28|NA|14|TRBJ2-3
ASRRGTATSTDTQY